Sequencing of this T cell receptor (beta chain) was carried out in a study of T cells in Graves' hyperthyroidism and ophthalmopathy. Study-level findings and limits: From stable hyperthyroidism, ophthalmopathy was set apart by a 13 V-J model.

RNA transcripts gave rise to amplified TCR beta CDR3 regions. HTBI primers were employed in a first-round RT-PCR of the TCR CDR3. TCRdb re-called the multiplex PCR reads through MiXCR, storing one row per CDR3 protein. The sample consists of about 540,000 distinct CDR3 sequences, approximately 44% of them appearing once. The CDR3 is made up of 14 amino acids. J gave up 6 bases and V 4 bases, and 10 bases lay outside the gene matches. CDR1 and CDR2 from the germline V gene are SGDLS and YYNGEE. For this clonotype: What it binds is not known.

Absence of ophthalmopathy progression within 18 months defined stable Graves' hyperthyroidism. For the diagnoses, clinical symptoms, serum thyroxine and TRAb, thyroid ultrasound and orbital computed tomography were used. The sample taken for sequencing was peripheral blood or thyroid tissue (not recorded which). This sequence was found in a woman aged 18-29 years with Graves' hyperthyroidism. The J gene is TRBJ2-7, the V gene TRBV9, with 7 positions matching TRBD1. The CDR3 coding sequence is TGTGCCAGCAGCCCCTGGGGACAGTATTCCGAGCAGTACTTC. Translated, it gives CASSPWGQYSEQYF.